This TCR beta chain was observed in a study of T cell repertoires and HLA-DP antigens. Study information: CD4+ T cells were cocultured with HeLa cells expressing HLA-DP.

The germline gives CDR1 LGHNA, CDR2 YSLEER. Trimming at V came to 0 bases and at J to 5 bases, leaving 11 bases not matched to a gene. CDR3 length: 17 residues. This clone was observed a handful of times. Its target is unknown. Untouched CD4+ T cells were isolated by negative selection, averaging about 98% purity. The method was immunoSEQ multiplex PCR; TCRdb's version includes in-frame clones alone and lacks a portion of them. The sample has almost 90,000 clones, around nine tenths seen once. The source material was CD4+ T cells from PBMCs. This clonotype was obtained from a man aged 50-60 years in good health and CMV-seronegative. This chain uses TRBV4-3 with TRBJ2-5, with 8 bases lining up with TRBD2. The CDR3 DNA reads TGCGCCAGCAGCCAAGATTCTGTTGGCGGGAGGTTTGAGACCCAGTACTTC. Translation: CASSQDSVGGRFETQYF.